A single sample gave rise to the 17 T cell receptor beta chains below, sequenced in a study of shared clonotypes between healthy human individuals. Terminally differentiated effector memory CD45RA+ cells were left out of the naive CD8 fraction, which was CD45RO-negative and positively selected for CCR7. Produced via immunoSEQ multiplex PCR; TCRdb's table is partial and in-frame only. The table has hundreds of thousands of clones, roughly 94% seen once. Sequenced sample: naive CD8+ T cells sorted from blood. Receptors were obtained from a man aged 30 to 39 in good health.

This chain joins TRBV7-2 and TRBJ2-4, with D possibly being TRBD2 (8 bases). In germline, CDR1 is SGHTA, CDR2 FQGNSA. V lost 1 base and J lost 8, with 24 bases in between. The length of the CDR3 is 18 residues. In DNA, the CDR3 is TGTGCCAGCAGCTTAGTTAGGGGACAGCGGGAGAAGGGAGACATTCAGTACTTC. Residues: CASSLVRGQREKGDIQYF.

This clone came up once. This chain uses TRBV2 with TRBJ2-1; 8 bases are shared with TRBD2. With 3 bases clipped from V and 0 bases from J, the junction kept 7 bases outside the gene matches. Germline V gives CDR1 SNHLY, CDR2 FYNNEI. CDR3 length: 17 amino acids. This chain's CDR3 is CASSDSVGLASYNEQFF. In DNA form, the CDR3 reads TGTGCCAGCAGTGATAGCGTCGGACTAGCCTCCTACAATGAGCAGTTCTTC.

The chain uses TRBV7-6 and TRBJ2-2, with 7 bases aligning to TRBD2. The V and J ends lost 8 bases and 0 bases, in that order; junction bases with no gene match: 12. The CDR3 length is 17 residues. The germline CDR1 and CDR2 sequences are SGHVS and FNYEAQ. CDR3 in amino acids: CASSSPSGTTNTGELFF. CDR3 DNA: TGTGCCAGCTCCAGTCCCTCCGGGACTACGAACACCGGGGAGCTGTTTTTT.

CDR3 coding DNA: TGTGCCTTAGGGGGAGAGCAACGGGAGGGAAACACCGGGGAGCTGTTTTTT. This translates into CALGGEQREGNTGELFF. The V gene is TRBV11-2, the J gene TRBJ2-2, with TRBD2 identical over 8 bases. J was trimmed by 2 bases and V by 11 bases; bases with no gene match: 16. The CDR3 runs 17 residues. Germline V lookup: CDR1 SGHAT, CDR2 FQNNGV.

V gene TRBV2 combines with J gene TRBJ2-6; D gene ambiguous. The V end lost 9 bases, the J end lost 1 base, and 4 bases lay between the germline ends. The length of the CDR3 is 12 residues. Per the germline V gene, CDR1 is SNHLY and CDR2 is FYNNEI. CDR3 sequence reads: CARKSGANVLTF. CDR3 bases: TGTGCCAGGAAATCTGGGGCCAACGTCCTGACTTTC.

The rearrangement links TRBV27 to TRBJ2-2, with 9 positions matching TRBD1. The CDR3 contains 17 residues. The germline V gene encodes CDR1 MNHEY and CDR2 SMNVEV (reference sequence). J lost 4 bases, V lost 4 bases, and 10 bases had no gene match. Here the CDR3 DNA reads TGTGCCAGCAGTTCAGTCGGGACAGGGTTCGTCACCGGGGAGCTGTTTTTT. Amino acid sequence: CASSSVGTGFVTGELFF.

This clone was found once. Other DNA sequences within the sample encode an identical CDR3. V usage is TRBV12-2 and J usage is TRBJ2-5; the table gives TRBD1 as D, unverified against the DNA. TRBV12-2 is assigned pseudogene status. There are 16 residues in the CDR3. This chain's CDR3 is CASRSFDRVIQETQYF. CDR3 coding DNA: TGCGCAAGTCGCTCCTTCGACAGGGTCATTCAAGAGACCCAGTACTTC.

DNA of the CDR3: TGTGCCAGCAGCTTGGGAACGACAGGGAGTTCCTACAATGAGCAGTTCTTC. Its protein is CASSLGTTGSSYNEQFF. This chain joins TRBV5-5 and TRBJ2-1; 7 nucleotides match TRBD1. The trim removed 0 bases at V and 1 base at J, leaving 7 bases unmatched. Germline CDR1 SGHKS, CDR2 YYEKEE (reference sequence). The CDR3 sequence is 17 residues long. The full variable domain, completed using reference TRBV5-5 and TRBJ2-1, is DAGVTQSPTHLIKTRGQQVTLRCSPISGHKSVSWYQQVLGQGPQFIFQYYEKEERGRGNFPDRFSARQFPNYSSELNVNALLLGDSALYLCASSLGTTGSSYNEQFFGPGTRLTVL.

As concerns this clone: Other DNA sequences from this sample encode an identical CDR3 as well. The V and J genes are TRBV5-1 and TRBJ1-1, with D uncertain. This CDR3 has 13 residues. From germline, CDR1 is SGHRS and CDR2 YFSETQ. V was trimmed by 0 bases and J by 2 bases, leaving 5 bases between them. Here the CDR3 reads CASSLAGNTEAFF. DNA for the CDR3: TGCGCCAGCAGCTTGGCGGGAAACACTGAAGCTTTCTTT.

The V gene is TRBV7-9, the J gene TRBJ2-2; 9 positions agree with TRBD1. The junction had 7 bases not matched to a gene; V was cut back by 5 bases and J by 3 bases. In germline, CDR1 is SEHNR, CDR2 FQNEAQ (reference sequence). The CDR3 consists of 16 residues. The CDR3: CASSPRGQGDTGELFF. Written as DNA, the CDR3 is TGTGCCAGCAGCCCTAGGGGACAGGGTGACACCGGGGAGCTGTTTTTT.

J is TRBJ1-1 and V is TRBV7-8; D ambiguous. Germline V gene data show CDR1 as SGHVS and CDR2 as FQNEAQ. Trimming took 3 bases from V and 1 from J, leaving 9 bases between them. This CDR3 comprises 14 residues. Here the CDR3 reads CASSFFQANTEAFF. CDR3 DNA: TGTGCCAGCAGCTTTTTCCAGGCGAACACTGAAGCTTTCTTT.

This rearrangement joins TRBV4-1 to TRBJ1-2, with D perhaps matching TRBD1 (6 bases). The V gene's germline CDR1 is MGHRA and CDR2 YSYEKL. Trimming stripped 1 base from V and 5 bases from J, with 11 bases between. This CDR3 comprises 14 residues. The CDR3 nucleotides are TGCGCCAGCAGCCAAGCAGGACAGCAATATGGCTACACCTTC. Translation: CASSQAGQQYGYTF.

For this clone: Additional DNA sequences in this sample encode the identical CDR3. V usage is TRBV4-1 and J usage is TRBJ2-7, with D possibly TRBD2 on 7 matching bases. The CDR3 sequence is 15 residues long. In germline, CDR1 is MGHRA, CDR2 YSYEKL. Trimming shortened V by 0 bases and J by 3 bases, and 12 bases separated the two germline ends. The CDR3 is CASSQDSGGFYEQYF. CDR3 nucleotides: TGCGCCAGCAGCCAAGATTCGGGGGGCTTCTACGAGCAGTACTTC.

This clone was detected a few times. A far larger clone is one nucleotide away, so this likely arose from a read error. This rearrangement joins TRBV7-9 to TRBJ2-7, with TRBD1 matching 10 bases. The V and J ends lost 5 bases and 3 bases, in that order; junction bases with no gene match: 4. Germline loops: CDR1 SEHNR, CDR2 FQNEAQ (reference sequence). This CDR3 is 14 amino acids long. Here the CDR3 DNA reads TGTGCCAGCAGCCCCCGGACAGGGGGCTACGAGCAGTACTTC. The encoded protein is CASSPRTGGYEQYF.

The chain couples TRBV7-3 to TRBJ2-7; 13 bases match TRBD2. The CDR3 is 14 residues long. Germline CDR1 SGHTA, CDR2 FQGTGA. V lost 4 bases to trimming and J lost 3 bases; unmatched junction nucleotides: 0. The CDR3 DNA sequence: TGTGCCAGCAGCTGGACTAGCGGGAGCTACGAGCAGTACTTC. Translating it yields CASSWTSGSYEQYF.

The rearrangement uses TRBV28 and TRBJ2-7, with unresolved D. The germline V gene has CDR1 MDHEN and CDR2 SYDVKM. This CDR3 contains 14 residues. Trimming left V 2 bases short and J 5 bases short, with 13 bases between. The DNA of the CDR3 is TGTGCCAGCAGTTTAGTACAAACCCCCCACGAGCAGTACTTC. Translated, it gives CASSLVQTPHEQYF.

This sequence joins TRBV4-1 and TRBJ2-3; D may be TRBD2 (6 bases). Trimming took off 3 bases at V and 3 bases at J, with 10 bases between the two ends. From germline, CDR1 is MGHRA and CDR2 YSYEKL. CDR3 length: 14 amino acids. The CDR3 protein is CASSQASVTDTQYF. The CDR3 nucleotides are TGCGCCAGCAGCCAGGCTAGCGTTACAGATACGCAGTATTTT.